This T cell receptor (beta chain) originates from a study of blood T cell repertoires in COVID-19. Per the authors' pipeline: Nucleated cell number was recorded as an estimate derived from reference gene primer amplification. Some clones are missing from TCRdb's copy, which holds only in-frame ones; the method was immunoSEQ multiplex PCR. The V and J calls and clone size are taken from that table; D and trimming were inferred from the DNA. The sample has about 430,000 clones, 70% to 90% seen once; the top ten hold 0.8% to 0.85%. This CDR3 spans 14 amino acids. V shed 1 base and J shed 8 bases, with 12 bases lying between them. CDR1 and CDR2 (germline): SGHDT, YYEEEE.

The rearrangement uses TRBV5-6 and TRBJ1-4; tentative D call: TRBD1 (5 bases). The TCR was taken from a man younger than 35 with COVID-19, enrolled during active disease. Material: peripheral blood. CDR3 nucleotides: TGTGCCAGCAGCTTGTTTCAGGGTAACGAAAAACTGTTTTTT. It is translated as CASSLFQGNEKLFF.